What follows are 3 T cell receptor beta chains derived from one specimen sequenced in a study of T cell changes during pregnancy in multiple sclerosis. This table comes from immunoSEQ multiplex PCR, and its TCRdb copy is limited to in-frame clones, with some not included. There are about 73,000 clones in the sample; over 80% occur only once, and less than 3% lies in the top ten. The source was peripheral blood, collected in the third trimester of pregnancy. These receptors originate from a female donor in good health, enrolled as a control in a pregnancy study.

The chain employs TRBV11-2 and TRBJ2-7, with 7 bases identical to TRBD1. Germline CDR1 SGHAT, CDR2 FQNNGV. Trimming cost V 6 bases and J 5 bases; bases outside gene matches: 4. This CDR3 is built from 12 residues. DNA for the CDR3: TGTGCCAGCAGTCTAGACAGGGACGAGCAGTACTTC. Protein product: CASSLDRDEQYF.

The chain links TRBV28 to TRBJ2-3, with 13 bases matching TRBD2. There are 13 residues in the CDR3. Germline CDR1 MDHEN, CDR2 SYDVKM. The V segment lost 11 bases and the J segment 6 bases; nucleotides outside the gene matches: 5. DNA of the CDR3: TGTGCCCTGGGACTAGCGGGATCCGATACGCAGTATTTT. This translates into CALGLAGSDTQYF.

Here the CDR3 reads CASSWDNSYEQYF. The CDR3 region has the DNA TGTGCCAGCAGTTGGGACAACTCCTACGAGCAGTACTTC. V usage is TRBV28 and J usage is TRBJ2-7, with D possibly being TRBD1 (6 bases). The CDR3 totals 13 residues. CDR1 is MDHEN, CDR2 SYDVKM, per germline. Trimming left V 4 bases short and J 0 bases short, with 7 bases between.